This T cell receptor beta chain was obtained from a study of T cells after yellow fever vaccination. Study as a whole: Those fractions that held only low numbers of cells were prepared using the SMART-Seq v4 Ultra Low Input RNA kit.

The study made its TCR cDNA through 5'RACE template switching. That step introduced a universal primer site along with UMIs. TCRdb reanalysed the 5' RACE reads using MiXCR and keeps one entry per CDR3 protein. Among nearly 300,000 distinct CDR3 sequences listed, around 8.6% were seen once. Study-level results: In post-booster samples, most primary-vaccination clones reappeared (approximately 96% CD4, roughly 90% CD8). Abundant bulk-derived clonotypes could contaminate FACS-sorted repertoires.

Worth noting for this clonotype: What it recognizes is unknown.

Germline V gene data show CDR1 as SEHNR and CDR2 as FQNEAQ (reference sequence). The ends were cut back, 5 bases at V and 0 bases at J, with 16 bases in the middle. This CDR3 is 16 amino acids long. This receptor was taken from a young man who received the YFV17D yellow fever vaccine. Sequencing used CD4+ T cells sorted from PBMCs, obtained 5 days after the yellow fever booster vaccination. V and J are TRBV7-9 and TRBJ1-2; tentative D call: TRBD1 (5 bases). The CDR3 DNA is TGTGCCAGCAGCGGAGGGAGGACACCTCCTAACTATGGCTACACCTTC. This gives the protein CASSGGRTPPNYGYTF.